This T cell receptor (beta chain) was documented in a study of T cells in Graves' hyperthyroidism and ophthalmopathy. Study-level findings and limits: Patients with ophthalmopathy were separated from those with stable hyperthyroidism by a 13 V-J model.

Using RNA transcripts as the source, TCR beta CDR3 regions were amplified. Using the HTBI primer set, a first-round RT-PCR was run on the TCR CDR3. TCRdb fed the multiplex PCR reads into MiXCR, producing one record per CDR3 protein. The sample holds about 600,000 distinct CDR3 sequences, about a sixth seen once. Ophthalmopathy in the patients scored at least 3 on Clinical Activity Score and at least 4 on NOSPECS grade, lasting under 3 months. It was approximately 9.4 ml of fresh peripheral blood that supplied the PBMCs. Per the germline V gene, CDR1 is LGHDT and CDR2 is YNNKEL (reference sequence). The V end lost 4 bases, the J end lost 6 bases, and 18 bases lay between the germline ends. The CDR3 contains 16 residues. The table lists this clonotype with many counts. What it binds is unknown.

The J gene is TRBJ1-4, the V gene TRBV3-1, with a tentative D call TRBD1 (5 bases). The TCR comes from a woman aged 40 to 50 with Graves' ophthalmopathy. The specimen was blood. The CDR3 bases are TGTGCCAGCAGCCTACAACAAGGGGTGATCGATGAAAAACTGTTTTTT. It encodes CASSLQQGVIDEKLFF.